Listed below are T cell receptor beta chains from one sample, sequenced in a study of blood T cell repertoires in COVID-19. Some clones are missing from TCRdb's copy, which holds only in-frame ones; the method was immunoSEQ multiplex PCR. The sample shows about 480,000 clones, approximately 89% of them seen only once. The sample comprised peripheral blood. The receptors originated from a woman between 45 and 60 years old with COVID-19, enrolled during active disease. The CDR3 runs from the conserved cysteine through the conserved F or W. The order of the fields is J gene, D gene, clone size, V gene, CDR3 protein, CDR3 DNA. A D gene is named only where the DNA matches it firmly. Clone size is stated in some rows and not others, as once, few, many or a class when expanded.

J: TRBJ2-2
D: TRBD2
size: NA
V: TRBV3-1/TRBV3-2
CDR3: CASSQVTSYLSGELFF
DNA: TGTGCCAGCAGCCAAGTGACTAGCTATCTGTCCGGGGAGCTGTTTTTT

J: TRBJ1-3
D: TRBD1
size: few
V: TRBV30
CDR3: CAWSEWDRVLGNTIYF
DNA: TGTGCCTGGAGTGAATGGGACAGGGTGCTAGGAAACACCATATATTTT

J: TRBJ2-3
D: TRBD1
size: NA
V: TRBV28
CDR3: CASSRPQGVLVDTDTQYF
DNA: TGTGCCAGCAGCCGCCCCCAGGGGGTCTTAGTAGACACAGATACGCAGTATTTT

J: TRBJ2-7
D: TRBD1
size: NA
V: TRBV10-1
CDR3: CASSPDRGEQYF
DNA: TGCGCCAGCAGTCCGGACAGGGGAGAGCAGTACTTC

J: TRBJ2-3
D: NA
size: NA
V: TRBV2
CDR3: CASSSLGRDTQYF
DNA: TGTGCCAGCAGCTCACTAGGTCGAGATACGCAGTATTTT

J: TRBJ1-1
D: NA
size: once
V: TRBV29-1
CDR3: CSVGGPVPGEGHTEAFF
DNA: TGCAGCGTGGGGGGCCCAGTCCCGGGGGAGGGGCACACTGAAGCTTTCTTT

J: TRBJ1-6
D: NA
size: NA
V: TRBV3-1/TRBV3-2
CDR3: CASSKGKESPLHF
DNA: TGTGCCAGCAGCAAGGGGAAAGAGTCACCCCTCCACTTT

J: TRBJ2-7
D: NA
size: once
V: TRBV10-1
CDR3: CASNLYRDTINYEQYF
DNA: TGCGCCAGCAACCTTTACCGGGACACAATAAACTACGAGCAGTACTTC

J: TRBJ1-1
D: NA
size: once
V: TRBV3-1/TRBV3-2
CDR3: CASSRTAASGTEAFF
DNA: TGTGCCAGCAGCCGCACGGCGGCTTCGGGCACTGAAGCTTTCTTT

J: TRBJ2-6
D: TRBD2
size: NA
V: TRBV5-4
CDR3: CASSLAGGSSSGANVLTF
DNA: TGTGCCAGCAGCTTGGCCGGGGGGTCGAGCTCTGGGGCCAACGTCCTGACTTTC

J: TRBJ2-7
D: TRBD1
size: few
V: TRBV7-9
CDR3: CASTTTGTVAYEQYF
DNA: TGTGCCAGCACCACGACCGGGACAGTTGCCTACGAGCAGTACTTC

J: TRBJ2-2
D: NA
size: NA
V: TRBV7-3
CDR3: CASSLLVGGTGELFF
DNA: TGTGCCAGCAGCCTCCTGGTCGGGGGCACCGGGGAGCTGTTTTTT

J: TRBJ2-5
D: NA
size: NA
V: TRBV24-1
CDR3: CATSQPAGTEETQYF
DNA: TGTGCCACGTCCCAACCCGCGGGGACCGAAGAGACCCAGTACTTC

J: TRBJ2-5
D: NA
size: NA
V: TRBV24-1
CDR3: CATSDSRGAGETQYF
DNA: TGTGCCACCAGTGATTCCAGGGGCGCAGGAGAGACCCAGTACTTC